Presented here are 17 T cell receptor beta chains from one specimen sequenced in a study of blood T cell repertoires in COVID-19. Profiled with immunoSEQ multiplex PCR; TCRdb holds only in-frame clones, not every one. The sample yields some 16,000 clones, around nine tenths seen once. The sequenced sample consisted of peripheral blood. These TCRs come from a human donor in a cohort sampled during active COVID-19.

The table lists this clone with a few counts. This sequence joins TRBV3-1 (or the pseudogene TRBV3-2) and TRBJ2-7, with D perhaps matching TRBD1 (5 bases). V gave up 4 bases and J gave up 6 bases, with 16 bases separating them. Germline-derived CDR1 and CDR2 are LGHDT and YNNKEL (reference sequence). The CDR3 has 14 amino acids. CDR3 sequence: CASSPLVGAAEQYF. The CDR3 DNA is TGTGCCAGCAGCCCACTGGTAGGGGCCGCCGAGCAGTACTTC.

This rearrangement joins TRBV5-4 to TRBJ1-1, with 7 bases matching TRBD1. This CDR3 is built from 15 residues. After removal of 2 bases from V and 4 bases from J, the junction contained 8 bases not matched to a gene. Germline CDR1 and CDR2: SGHNT and YYREEE (reference sequence). CDR3 residues: CASSFLVGGSTEAFF. Written as DNA, the CDR3 is TGTGCCAGCAGCTTTCTGGTAGGGGGCTCCACTGAAGCTTTCTTT.

J is TRBJ2-1 and V is TRBV7-9, with 7 bases aligning to TRBD1. V lost 3 bases, J lost 2 bases, and 4 bases stayed unmatched. Germline V lookup: CDR1 SEHNR, CDR2 FQNEAQ (reference sequence). This CDR3 region has 15 residues. CDR3 residues: CASSLGQWAYNEQFF. DNA for the CDR3: TGTGCCAGCAGCTTGGGACAGTGGGCCTACAATGAGCAGTTCTTC.

This chain joins TRBV3-1 (or the pseudogene TRBV3-2) and TRBJ2-3; unclear D gene. The CDR3 sequence is 13 residues long. Germline values: CDR1 LGHDT, CDR2 YNNKEL (reference sequence). The V end lost 4 bases, the J end lost 3 bases, and 8 bases lay between the germline ends. CDR3 region: CASSRLATDTQYF. The CDR3 DNA reads as TGTGCCAGCAGCCGCCTTGCGACAGATACGCAGTATTTT.

The chain has TRBV19 and TRBJ1-2; unclear D gene. Germline lookup yields CDR1 LNHDA and CDR2 SQIVND (reference sequence). Deletions cut 5 bases from V and 2 bases from J, with 15 bases between. The CDR3 runs to 15 residues. The CDR3 coding sequence is TGTGCCAGTAGTCCTCACCGACAAGTGAACTATGGCTACACCTTC. Translated: CASSPHRQVNYGYTF.

V gene TRBV7-8 combines with J gene TRBJ1-1; D ambiguous. CDR1 is SGHVS and CDR2 is FQNEAQ in the germline V gene. V was trimmed by 1 base and J by 8 bases, leaving 5 bases between them. The CDR3 loop spans 11 amino acids. CDR3 coding DNA: TGTGCCAGCAGCTTAGATGAGGAAGCTTTCTTT. It specifies CASSLDEEAFF.

The genes are TRBV11-1 and TRBJ2-7, with D tentatively TRBD2 (5 bases). Trimming shortened V by 0 bases and J by 3 bases, and 12 bases separated the two germline ends. CDR1 and CDR2 (germline): SGHAT, FQDESV (reference sequence). The CDR3 is made up of 15 amino acids. The CDR3 nucleotides read TGTGCCAGCAGCTTAGCTTTCGGCGGGCTCTACGAGCAGTACTTC. It codes for CASSLAFGGLYEQYF.

The chain carries TRBV7-9 and TRBJ1-1; D uncertain. V was cut by 5 bases and J by 1 base, with 11 bases left in between. This CDR3 spans 14 amino acids. Germline CDR1 and CDR2: SEHNR and FQNEAQ (reference sequence). The CDR3 sequence is CASSRLTQNTEAFF. The CDR3 coding sequence is TGTGCCAGCAGCCGACTTACTCAGAACACTGAAGCTTTCTTT.

There are a few counts of this clone. J is TRBJ1-5 and V is TRBV9; 7 nucleotides align to TRBD1. The ends lost 3 bases at V and 0 bases at J; junction bases unmatched: 12. Germline CDR1 SGDLS, CDR2 YYNGEE. This CDR3 comprises 18 residues. The CDR3 loop is CASSDARDSENSNQPQHF. The CDR3, as DNA: TGTGCCAGCAGCGACGCCCGGGACAGCGAAAATAGCAATCAGCCCCAGCATTTT.

The chain carries TRBV7-9 and TRBJ2-1, with D hard to call. Germline loops: CDR1 SEHNR, CDR2 FQNEAQ (reference sequence). The CDR3 runs to 13 residues. V was pared by 6 bases and J by 5 bases, with 11 bases between. The CDR3 is CASRPTEHNEQFF. The DNA for the CDR3 is TGTGCCAGCAGACCAACAGAGCACAATGAGCAGTTCTTC.

The chain couples TRBV11-2 to TRBJ2-3; D may be TRBD2 (5 bases). V lost 0 bases and J lost 9, with 10 bases in between. This CDR3 spans 13 amino acids. CDR1 SGHAT and CDR2 FQNNGV come from the germline V gene. The chain's CDR3 is CASSLEAAGTQYF. The CDR3 nucleotides are TGTGCCAGCAGCTTAGAAGCCGCGGGCACGCAGTATTTT.

The rearrangement uses TRBV9 and TRBJ2-3; D is uncertain. Germline V CDR1 and CDR2: SGDLS, YYNGEE. There are 15 residues in the CDR3. Trimming left V 4 bases short and J 2 bases short, with 14 bases between. CDR3 bases: TGTGCCAGCAGCATGACTGGTGTCTACACAGATACGCAGTATTTT. Translated, it gives CASSMTGVYTDTQYF.

The rearrangement links TRBV20-1 to TRBJ2-7, with TRBD1 as a possible D gene (6 bases). This CDR3 has 15 amino acids. V was trimmed by 3 bases and J by 2 bases, leaving 17 bases between them. CDR1 is DFQATT and CDR2 is SNEGSKA in the germline V gene (reference sequence). Here the CDR3 reads CSASGPGTSPYEQYF. CDR3 DNA: TGCAGTGCTAGTGGCCCCGGGACATCCCCCTACGAGCAGTACTTC.

The chain uses TRBV19 and TRBJ1-2, with D tentatively TRBD1 (6 bases). The V and J ends lost 3 bases and 4 bases respectively, with 18 bases between them. The CDR3 sequence is 16 residues long. CDR1 and CDR2 from the germline V gene are LNHDA and SQIVND (reference sequence). CDR3 residues: CASSITGTTRSYGYTF. As DNA, the CDR3 is TGTGCCAGTAGTATCACCGGGACAACCAGGAGCTATGGCTACACCTTC.

This clone was seen a handful of times. CDR3 region: CASRPGTGGHGELFF. Written as DNA, the CDR3 is TGTGCCAGCAGACCAGGGACAGGGGGCCACGGGGAGCTGTTTTTT. J is TRBJ2-2 and V is TRBV7-6; 12 nucleotides line up with TRBD1. Unmatched junction bases numbered 6, after V lost 6 bases and J lost 7 bases. This CDR3 contains 15 residues. CDR1 is SGHVS and CDR2 is FNYEAQ in the germline V gene.

This clone appeared a few times. The chain carries TRBV4-3 and TRBJ1-3; TRBD1 might be the D (6 bases). CDR1 is LGHNA and CDR2 is YSLEER in the germline V gene. V shed 3 bases and J shed 0 bases, with 12 bases lying between them. The CDR3 runs 16 residues. The CDR3 protein is CASSHRQASSGNTIYF. Written as DNA, the CDR3 is TGCGCCAGCAGCCACCGACAGGCGAGCTCTGGAAACACCATATATTTT.

The chain combines TRBV7-3 with TRBJ1-1, with D uncertain. Deletions cut 5 bases from V and 4 bases from J, with 14 bases between. The CDR3 is made up of 14 amino acids. The V gene's germline CDR1 is SGHTA and CDR2 FQGTGA. This CDR3 reads CASSRAAGGTEAFF. CDR3 in DNA: TGTGCCAGCAGCCGGGCCGCGGGAGGCACTGAAGCTTTCTTT.